These 25 T cell receptor beta chains came from one sample sequenced in a study of cytomegalovirus exposure and HLA in healthy donors. Produced via immunoSEQ multiplex PCR; TCRdb's table is partial and in-frame only. The profile shows around 300,000 clones, around 89% of them singletons. What was sequenced was PBMCs. All receptors come from a woman aged 18-29 years in good health and CMV-seronegative.

This clone showed up just once. This chain links TRBV11-2 with TRBJ2-7, with 7 bases that match TRBD2. Germline CDR1 and CDR2: SGHAT and FQNNGV. The CDR3 contains 14 residues. Losses at the gene ends were 4 bases for V and 4 bases for J; bases not matched to a gene: 7. Written as DNA, the CDR3 is TGTGCCAGCAGCTCCTTCGCGGGAGAGTACGAGCAGTACTTC. Residues: CASSSFAGEYEQYF. The variable domain in full, with the rest retrieved from reference TRBV11-2 and TRBJ2-7, is EAGVAQSPRYKIIEKRQSVAFWCNPISGHATLYWYQQILGQGPKLLIQFQNNGVVDDSQLPKDRFSAERLKGVDSTLKIQPAKLEDSAVYLCASSSFAGEYEQYFGPGTRLTVT.

The chain has TRBV4-3 and TRBJ2-7; the D gene is possibly TRBD1 (6 bases). CDR1 and CDR2 (germline): LGHNA, YSLEER. This CDR3 region has 17 residues. The germline V and J ends were trimmed by 0 bases and 1 base, with 16 bases remaining between them. This CDR3 reads CASSQDSTGSLSYEQYF. Written as DNA, the CDR3 is TGCGCCAGCAGCCAAGATTCGACAGGCTCCCTTTCCTACGAGCAGTACTTC.

This chain connects TRBV5-1 to TRBJ2-7; D is perhaps TRBD2 (7 bases). This CDR3 has 14 residues. Trimming left V 4 bases short and J 3 bases short, with 14 bases between. Germline V gene sequence: CDR1 SGHRS, CDR2 YFSETQ. As DNA, the CDR3 is TGCGCCAGCAGCCGTGGACAGCGGGACTACGAGCAGTACTTC. Translation: CASSRGQRDYEQYF.

CDR3 sequence (DNA): TGTGCCAGCAGTCAAGACTCCCTGGGTTCTCGCGAGCAGTACTTC. Its translation is CASSQDSLGSREQYF. The gene calls are TRBV9 and TRBJ2-7; D gene unclear. From germline, CDR1 is SGDLS and CDR2 YYNGEE. The CDR3 has 15 residues. V was shortened by 5 bases and J by 6 bases, with 21 bases between the two germline ends.

This clone occurred once. The chain combines TRBV19 with TRBJ2-1; D is uncertain. V lost 3 bases and J 5 bases, leaving 17 bases between the germline ends. The germline V gene has CDR1 LNHDA and CDR2 SQIVND (reference sequence). This CDR3 has 16 amino acids. CDR3 nucleotide sequence: TGTGCCAGTAGTATTTCCCAAGCCCGTCTCGACAATGAGCAGTTCTTC. Translated, it gives CASSISQARLDNEQFF.

This rearrangement joins TRBV7-2 to TRBJ2-7; no firm D call. The V and J ends lost 3 bases and 2 bases respectively, with 8 bases between them. The length of the CDR3 is 13 residues. Germline V lookup: CDR1 SGHTA, CDR2 FQGNSA. CDR3 sequence: CASSLRNTYEQYF. The DNA of the CDR3 is TGTGCCAGCAGCTTGCGGAACACCTACGAGCAGTACTTC.

The rearrangement links TRBV5-1 to TRBJ2-1; 10 bases are a match to TRBD2. The V gene's germline CDR1 is SGHRS and CDR2 YFSETQ. The trim removed 4 bases at V and 2 bases at J, leaving 9 bases unmatched. The CDR3 runs to 17 residues. CDR3 nucleotide sequence: TGCGCCAGCAGCCCGGAGAAAGGACTAGCGGCCTACAATGAGCAGTTCTTC. Translated: CASSPEKGLAAYNEQFF.

The chain carries TRBV5-1 and TRBJ2-2; TRBD2 matches at 8 bases. This CDR3 contains 16 residues. V shed 0 bases, J shed 7 bases, and the junction held 8 bases outside the gene matches. The germline CDR1 and CDR2 sequences are SGHRS and YFSETQ. The CDR3 is CASSLDGRAEGGELFF. CDR3 DNA sequence: TGCGCCAGCAGCTTGGACGGGAGGGCCGAGGGCGGGGAGCTGTTTTTT.

In this sample, this clone turned up once. V is TRBV5-1 and J is TRBJ2-5; 14 nucleotides agree with TRBD2. Germline CDR1 SGHRS, CDR2 YFSETQ. V shed 3 bases and J 5 bases; nucleotides not matched to a gene: 9. The CDR3 is made up of 17 amino acids. The CDR3 DNA follows: TGCGCCAGCAGCTCCGGACTAGCGGGAGGTCGCAGGGAGACCCAGTACTTC. Protein product: CASSSGLAGGRRETQYF. Combining the CDR3 with reference TRBV5-1 and TRBJ2-5 gives the whole variable domain KAGVTQTPRYLIKTRGQQVTLSCSPISGHRSVSWYQQTPGQGLQFLFEYFSETQRNKGNFPGRFSGRQFSNSRSEMNVSTLELGDSALYLCASSSGLAGGRRETQYFGPGTRLLVL.

In DNA, the CDR3 is TGTGCCAGCAGCCCCGGGAGCACAGATACGCAGTATTTT. Residues: CASSPGSTDTQYF. The rearrangement uses TRBV27 and TRBJ2-3; D is undetermined. The CDR3 length is 13 residues. V was shortened by 6 bases and J by 0 bases, with 7 bases between the two germline ends. Germline CDR1 is MNHEY and CDR2 is SMNVEV (reference sequence).

The chain is built from TRBV2 and TRBJ1-3; no clear D. Germline V gene lookup returns CDR1 SNHLY and CDR2 FYNNEI. The CDR3 has 13 residues. The CDR3 here is CATAGGSGNTIYF. CDR3 in DNA: TGTGCTACCGCCGGCGGGTCTGGAAACACCATATATTTT.

This sequence joins TRBV6-1 and TRBJ2-2; D might be TRBD1 (5 bases). V lost 2 bases, J lost 5 bases, and 18 bases lay in between. Germline values: CDR1 MNHNS, CDR2 SASEGT. The CDR3 contains 17 residues. CDR3 DNA: TGTGCCAGCAGTGAAAGTCAGGGTACGGTACGGACCGGGGAGCTGTTTTTT. Translated: CASSESQGTVRTGELFF.

CDR3 loop: CASTPTSGQETQYF. DNA for the CDR3: TGTGCCAGCACCCCCACTAGCGGGCAAGAGACCCAGTACTTC. The chain uses TRBV7-9 and TRBJ2-5, with TRBD2 matching 9 bases. V gave up 7 bases and J gave up 2 bases; unmatched junction bases: 5. Germline V gives CDR1 SEHNR, CDR2 FQNEAQ (reference sequence). This CDR3 is built from 14 residues.

The chain recombines TRBV7-2 with TRBJ2-1; 10 bases agree with TRBD2. The ends lost 3 bases at V and 8 bases at J; junction bases unmatched: 7. Looked up from germline, CDR1 is SGHTA and CDR2 is FQGNSA. This CDR3 contains 15 residues. The CDR3, as DNA: TGTGCCAGCAGCTTTCTAGCGGGGGATTCGTATGAGCAGTTCTTC. This encodes CASSFLAGDSYEQFF. Full variable domain (missing parts from reference TRBV7-2 and TRBJ2-1): GAGVSQSPSNKVTEKGKDVELRCDPISGHTALYWYRQSLGQGLEFLIYFQGNSAPDKSGLPSDRFSAERTGGSVSTLTIQRTQQEDSAVYLCASSFLAGDSYEQFFGPGTRLTVL.

The chain has TRBV19 and TRBJ2-7; 7 bases line up with TRBD1. The ends lost 6 bases at V and 2 bases at J; junction bases unmatched: 7. This CDR3 has 14 amino acids. Germline V gives CDR1 LNHDA, CDR2 SQIVND (reference sequence). CDR3 protein: CASSNWDSTYEQYF. In nucleotides, the CDR3 is TGTGCCAGTAGCAACTGGGACAGCACCTACGAGCAGTACTTC.

This chain connects TRBV7-9 to TRBJ2-1, with 13 bases fitting TRBD2. The germline CDR1 and CDR2 sequences are SEHNR and FQNEAQ (reference sequence). Trimming cost V 5 bases and J 8 bases; bases outside gene matches: 6. The CDR3 totals 15 residues. DNA of the CDR3: TGTGCCAGCAGCGACACTAGCGGGAGGGTGGATGAGCAGTTCTTC. Translated: CASSDTSGRVDEQFF.

The J gene is TRBJ2-7, the V gene TRBV18; D is perhaps TRBD2 (6 bases). Trimming took off 3 bases at V and 2 bases at J, with 20 bases between the two ends. From germline, CDR1 is KGHSH and CDR2 LQKENI. CDR3 size: 17 residues. In nucleotides, the CDR3 is TGTGCCAGCTCACCTTGGGGACTCCCCGAGAGTACCTACGAGCAGTACTTC. Translation gives CASSPWGLPESTYEQYF.

This clone was recorded a few times. The gene calls are TRBV5-1 and TRBJ2-7; tentatively, D is TRBD2 (6 bases). The CDR3 has 15 amino acids. CDR1 is SGHRS and CDR2 is YFSETQ in the germline V gene. V was trimmed by 4 bases and J by 0 bases, leaving 14 bases between them. The CDR3 nucleotides read TGCGCCAGCAGCATTGGCCACGGGGGCTCCTACGAGCAGTACTTC. It codes for CASSIGHGGSYEQYF.

The chain carries TRBV7-6 and TRBJ1-4; D unresolved. The V end lost 2 bases, the J end lost 0 bases, and 16 bases lay between the germline ends. Germline V gene lookup returns CDR1 SGHVS and CDR2 FNYEAQ. The CDR3 loop spans 18 amino acids. CDR3 coding DNA: TGTGCCAGCAGCTTAAGAGATTATTCTCACCCAACTAATGAAAAACTGTTTTTT. Amino acid sequence: CASSLRDYSHPTNEKLFF.

CDR3 nucleotide sequence: TGTGCCAGCAGCTTCCCCCCGGGACAAGTGAACTATGGCTACACCTTC. Amino acids: CASSFPPGQVNYGYTF. The rearrangement links TRBV28 to TRBJ1-2; D is possibly TRBD1 (6 bases). The CDR3 has 16 residues. CDR1 and CDR2 from the germline V gene are MDHEN and SYDVKM. With 6 bases removed from V and 2 bases from J, the gap between germline ends came to 19 bases.

The V gene is TRBV6-5, the J gene TRBJ2-2, with 7 bases fitting TRBD2. Trimming took 6 bases from V and 3 from J; bases not matched to a gene: 4. The CDR3 has 14 residues. Germline CDR1 MNHEY, CDR2 SVGAGI. CDR3 in amino acids: CASSRLADTGELFF. The CDR3 DNA sequence: TGTGCCAGCAGCCGACTAGCAGACACCGGGGAGCTGTTTTTT.

In nucleotides, the CDR3 is TGTGCCGTCGTGCCAGGGAATTTTAATGAAAAACTGTTTTTT. Protein: CAVVPGNFNEKLFF. The rearrangement links TRBV28 to TRBJ1-4; D may be TRBD1 (5 bases). V was cut by 11 bases and J by 4 bases, with 17 bases left in between. CDR1 and CDR2 (germline): MDHEN, SYDVKM. This CDR3 is built from 14 residues. The entire variable domain, with the rest obtained from reference TRBV28 and TRBJ1-4, is as follows: DVKVTQSSRYLVKRTGEKVFLECVQDMDHENMFWYRQDPGLGLRLIYFSYDVKMKEKGDIPEGYSVSREKKERFSLILESASTNQTSMYLCAVVPGNFNEKLFFGSGTQLSVL.

The chain couples TRBV6-1 to TRBJ2-7; 7 bases map to TRBD1. The length of the CDR3 is 13 residues. Per germline, CDR1 MNHNS and CDR2 SASEGT. The V segment lost 6 bases and the J segment 2 bases; nucleotides outside the gene matches: 4. The CDR3 DNA reads TGTGCCAGCAGGCCGACAGGGACCTACGAGCAGTACTTC. This encodes CASRPTGTYEQYF.

The chain links TRBV7-8 to TRBJ1-2; perhaps TRBD1 as D (5 bases). CDR3 length: 17 residues. The germline V gene has CDR1 SGHVS and CDR2 FQNEAQ. V dropped 1 base and J dropped 0 bases, with 15 bases sitting between them. The CDR3 protein is CASSLELDSRANYGYTF. The DNA for the CDR3 is TGTGCCAGCAGCTTAGAGCTTGACAGTCGAGCTAACTATGGCTACACCTTC.

Only one count was recorded for this clone. This sequence joins TRBV28 and TRBJ2-7; 10 bases map to TRBD2. Germline V lookup: CDR1 MDHEN, CDR2 SYDVKM. CDR3 length equals 16 residues. After removal of 7 bases from V and 3 bases from J, the junction contained 12 bases not matched to a gene. The DNA for the CDR3 is TGTGCCAGCACTGGGGCTAGCGGGGGCCGTTTCTACGAGCAGTACTTC. Its protein is CASTGASGGRFYEQYF.